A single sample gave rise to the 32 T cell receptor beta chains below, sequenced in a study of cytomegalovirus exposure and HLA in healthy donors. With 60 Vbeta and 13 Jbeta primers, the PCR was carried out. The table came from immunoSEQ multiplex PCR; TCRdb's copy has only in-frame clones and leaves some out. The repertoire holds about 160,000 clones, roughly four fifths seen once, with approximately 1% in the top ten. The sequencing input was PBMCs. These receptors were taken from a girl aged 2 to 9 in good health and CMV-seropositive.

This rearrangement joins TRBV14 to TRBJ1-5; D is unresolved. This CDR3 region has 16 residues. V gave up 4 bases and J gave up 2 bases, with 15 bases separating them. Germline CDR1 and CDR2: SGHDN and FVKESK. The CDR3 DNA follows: TGTGCCAGCAGCCCCCTTAAGGGAGGGCGCAATCAGCCCCAGCATTTT. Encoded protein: CASSPLKGGRNQPQHF.

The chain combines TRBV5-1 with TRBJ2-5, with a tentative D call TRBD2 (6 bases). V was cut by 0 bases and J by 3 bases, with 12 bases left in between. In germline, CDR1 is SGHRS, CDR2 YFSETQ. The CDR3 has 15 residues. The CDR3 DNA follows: TGCGCCAGCAGCTTGGGACCGGGAGCTAAAGAGACCCAGTACTTC. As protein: CASSLGPGAKETQYF.

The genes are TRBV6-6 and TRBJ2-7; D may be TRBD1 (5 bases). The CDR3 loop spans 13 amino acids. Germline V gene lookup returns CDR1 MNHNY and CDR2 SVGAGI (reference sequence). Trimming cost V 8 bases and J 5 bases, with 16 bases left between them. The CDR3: CASVFRVVDEQYF. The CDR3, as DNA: TGTGCCAGCGTATTCAGGGTTGTGGACGAGCAGTACTTC.

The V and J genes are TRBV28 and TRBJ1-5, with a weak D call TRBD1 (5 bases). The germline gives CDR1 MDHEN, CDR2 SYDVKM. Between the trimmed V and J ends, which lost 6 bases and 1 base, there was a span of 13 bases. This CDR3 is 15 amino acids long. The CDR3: CASSRAPLSNQPQHF. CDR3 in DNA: TGTGCCAGCAGCAGGGCCCCCTTAAGCAATCAGCCCCAGCATTTT.

The DNA for the CDR3 is TGTGCCAGCAGCTCCCGGAGGGATAGACATACGCAGTATTTT. This translates into CASSSRRDRHTQYF. V usage is TRBV11-3 and J usage is TRBJ2-3, with a tentative D call TRBD2 (6 bases). Germline CDR1 and CDR2: SGHNT and YENEEA. V was pared by 4 bases and J by 7 bases, with 15 bases between. The CDR3 spans 14 residues.

The CDR3 DNA sequence: TGTGCCAGCAGTTTGCTAGCGGGAGGGCCGGGGAACAACGAGCAGTACTTC. Protein: CASSLLAGGPGNNEQYF. The chain is built from TRBV28 and TRBJ2-7; 12 nucleotides match TRBD2. Germline V CDR1 and CDR2: MDHEN, SYDVKM. V lost 3 bases to trimming and J lost 5 bases; unmatched junction nucleotides: 11. The CDR3 loop spans 17 amino acids.

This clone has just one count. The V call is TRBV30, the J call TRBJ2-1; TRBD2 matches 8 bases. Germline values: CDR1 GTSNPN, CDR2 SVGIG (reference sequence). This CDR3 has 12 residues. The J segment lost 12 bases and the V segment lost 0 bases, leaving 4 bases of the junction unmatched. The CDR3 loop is CAWSVFREGQFF. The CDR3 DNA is TGTGCCTGGAGTGTATTTCGGGAGGGGCAGTTCTTC.

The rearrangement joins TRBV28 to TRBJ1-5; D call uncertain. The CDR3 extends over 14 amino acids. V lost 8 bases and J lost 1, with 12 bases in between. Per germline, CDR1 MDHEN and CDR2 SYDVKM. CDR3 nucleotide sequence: TGTGCCAGCCGAGCCGAAGCCAGCAATCAGCCCCAGCATTTT. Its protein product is CASRAEASNQPQHF.

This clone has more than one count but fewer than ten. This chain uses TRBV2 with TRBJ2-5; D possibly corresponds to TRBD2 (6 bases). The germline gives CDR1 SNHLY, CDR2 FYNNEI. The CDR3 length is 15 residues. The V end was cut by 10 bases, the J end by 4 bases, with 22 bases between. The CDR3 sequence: CATRFLGGIRETQYF. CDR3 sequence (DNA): TGTGCCACCAGATTTCTAGGAGGGATCCGAGAGACCCAGTACTTC.

CDR3 amino acids: CASSPRTSGRIEQYF. DNA of the CDR3: TGTGCCAGCAGCCCCAGGACTAGCGGGAGGATCGAGCAGTACTTC. V gene TRBV13 combines with J gene TRBJ2-7; 14 nucleotides match TRBD2. Germline CDR1 and CDR2: PRHDT and FYEKMQ (reference sequence). The CDR3 sequence is 15 residues long. J lost 6 bases, V lost 5 bases, and 6 bases had no gene match.

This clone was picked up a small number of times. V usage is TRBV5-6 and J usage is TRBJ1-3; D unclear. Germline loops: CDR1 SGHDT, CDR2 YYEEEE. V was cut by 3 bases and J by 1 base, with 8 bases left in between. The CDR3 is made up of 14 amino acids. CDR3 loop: CASSSRGSGNTIYF. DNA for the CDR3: TGTGCCAGCAGCTCCAGAGGATCTGGAAACACCATATATTTT.

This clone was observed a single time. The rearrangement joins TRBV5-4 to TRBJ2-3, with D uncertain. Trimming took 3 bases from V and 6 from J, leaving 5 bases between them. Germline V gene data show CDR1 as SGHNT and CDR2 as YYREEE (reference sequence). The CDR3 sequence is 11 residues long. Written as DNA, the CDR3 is TGTGCCAGCAGCTATATGGATACGCAGTATTTT. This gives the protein CASSYMDTQYF.

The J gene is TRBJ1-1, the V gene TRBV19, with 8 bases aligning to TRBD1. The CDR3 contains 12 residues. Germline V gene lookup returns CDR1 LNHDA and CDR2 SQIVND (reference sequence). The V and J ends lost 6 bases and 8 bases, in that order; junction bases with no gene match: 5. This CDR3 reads CASRGRGPEAFF. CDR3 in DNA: TGTGCCAGTAGGGGCAGGGGGCCCGAAGCTTTCTTT.

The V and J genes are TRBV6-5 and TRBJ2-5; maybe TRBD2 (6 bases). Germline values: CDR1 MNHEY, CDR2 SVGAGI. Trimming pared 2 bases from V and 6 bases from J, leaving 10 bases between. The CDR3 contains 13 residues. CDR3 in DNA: TGTGCCAGCAGTTACGGACTATATAAGACCCAGTACTTC. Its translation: CASSYGLYKTQYF.

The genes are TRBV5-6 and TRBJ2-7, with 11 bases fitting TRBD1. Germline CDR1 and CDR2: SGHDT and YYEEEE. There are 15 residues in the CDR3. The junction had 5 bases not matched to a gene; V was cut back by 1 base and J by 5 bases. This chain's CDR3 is CASSLLGQGANEQYF. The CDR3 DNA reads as TGTGCCAGCAGCTTGCTAGGACAGGGGGCAAACGAGCAGTACTTC.

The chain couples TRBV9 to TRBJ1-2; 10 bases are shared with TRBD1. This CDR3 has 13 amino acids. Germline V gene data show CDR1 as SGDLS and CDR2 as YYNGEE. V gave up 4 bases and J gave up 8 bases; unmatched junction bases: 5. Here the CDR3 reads CASSWGTGEGYTF. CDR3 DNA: TGTGCCAGCAGCTGGGGGACAGGGGAGGGCTACACCTTC.

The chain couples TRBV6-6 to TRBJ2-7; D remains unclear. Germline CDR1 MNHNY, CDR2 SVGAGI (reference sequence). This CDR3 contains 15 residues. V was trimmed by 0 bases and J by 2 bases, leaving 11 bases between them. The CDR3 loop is CASSYSTQQAYEQYF. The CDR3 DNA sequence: TGTGCCAGCAGTTACTCGACCCAGCAGGCCTACGAGCAGTACTTC.

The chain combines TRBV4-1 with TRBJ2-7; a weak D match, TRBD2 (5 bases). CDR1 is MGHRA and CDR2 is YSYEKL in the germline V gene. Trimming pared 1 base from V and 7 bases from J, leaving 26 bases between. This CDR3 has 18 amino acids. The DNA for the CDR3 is TGCGCCAGCAGCCAAGCCCCTAGCTGGGAAAAGCGTTCGTTAGAGCAGTACTTC. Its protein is CASSQAPSWEKRSLEQYF.

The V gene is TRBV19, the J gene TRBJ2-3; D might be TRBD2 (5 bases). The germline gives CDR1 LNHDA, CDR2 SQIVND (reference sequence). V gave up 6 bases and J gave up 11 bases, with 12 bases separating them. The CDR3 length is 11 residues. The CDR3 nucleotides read TGTGCCAGTAGCACACAGAGGGTGCAGTATTTT. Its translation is CASSTQRVQYF. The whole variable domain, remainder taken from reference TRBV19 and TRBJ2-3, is DGGITQSPKYLFRKEGQNVTLSCEQNLNHDAMYWYRQDPGQGLRLIYYSQIVNDFQKGDIAEGYSVSREKKESFPLTVTSAQKNPTAFYLCASSTQRVQYFGPGTRLTVL.

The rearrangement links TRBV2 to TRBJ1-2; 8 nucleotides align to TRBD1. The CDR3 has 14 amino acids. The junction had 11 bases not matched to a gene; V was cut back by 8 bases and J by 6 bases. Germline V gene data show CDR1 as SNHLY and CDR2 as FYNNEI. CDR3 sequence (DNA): TGTGCCAGCTGGACAGGGATCTACTCCAATGGCTACACCTTC. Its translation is CASWTGIYSNGYTF.

CDR3 bases: TGTGCCAGCAGCAAAGCAGCGGGGACGCAAGAGACCCAGTACTTC. This translates into CASSKAAGTQETQYF. The chain uses TRBV21-1 and TRBJ2-5; TRBD2 reflects the table's D call only, with no check against the DNA. TRBV21-1 has pseudogene status. The CDR3 is made up of 15 amino acids.

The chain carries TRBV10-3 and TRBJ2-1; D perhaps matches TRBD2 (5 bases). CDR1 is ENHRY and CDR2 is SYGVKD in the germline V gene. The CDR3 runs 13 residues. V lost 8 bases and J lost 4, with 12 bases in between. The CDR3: CAIGEGPYNEQFF. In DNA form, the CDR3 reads TGTGCCATCGGCGAGGGCCCTTACAATGAGCAGTTCTTC.

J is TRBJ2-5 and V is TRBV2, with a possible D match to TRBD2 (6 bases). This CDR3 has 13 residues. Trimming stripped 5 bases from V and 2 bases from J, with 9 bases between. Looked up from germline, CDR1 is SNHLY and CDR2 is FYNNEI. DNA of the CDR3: TGTGCCAGCAGTACTAGCAGTCAAGAGACCCAGTACTTC. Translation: CASSTSSQETQYF.

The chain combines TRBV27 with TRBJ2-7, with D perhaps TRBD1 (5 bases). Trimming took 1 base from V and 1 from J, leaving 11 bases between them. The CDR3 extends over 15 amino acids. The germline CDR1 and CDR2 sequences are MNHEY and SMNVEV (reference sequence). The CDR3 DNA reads TGTGCCAGCAGTTTATGGGGCCACGCTTCCTACGAGCAGTACTTC. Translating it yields CASSLWGHASYEQYF.

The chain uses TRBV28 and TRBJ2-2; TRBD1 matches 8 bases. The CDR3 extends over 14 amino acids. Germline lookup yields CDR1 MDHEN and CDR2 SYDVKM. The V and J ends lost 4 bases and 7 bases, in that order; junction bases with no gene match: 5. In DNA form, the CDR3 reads TGTGCCAGCAGTTGGACAGGGATAGACGGGGAGCTGTTTTTT. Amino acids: CASSWTGIDGELFF.

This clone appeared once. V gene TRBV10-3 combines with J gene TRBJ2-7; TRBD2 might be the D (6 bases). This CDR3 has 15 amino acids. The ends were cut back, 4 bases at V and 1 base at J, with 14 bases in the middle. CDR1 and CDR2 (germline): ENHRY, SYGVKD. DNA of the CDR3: TGTGCCATCAGTGGAAGGGACTCCGATTCCTACGAGCAGTACTTC. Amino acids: CAISGRDSDSYEQYF.

CDR3 region: CASSESGGGMGELFF. As DNA, the CDR3 is TGTGCCAGCAGTGAAAGCGGGGGCGGAATGGGGGAGCTGTTTTTT. The chain combines TRBV2 with TRBJ2-2; 8 bases line up with TRBD2. Germline V gene lookup returns CDR1 SNHLY and CDR2 FYNNEI. V lost 2 bases and J lost 8; bases outside the gene matches: 7. This CDR3 has 15 residues. The full variable domain, completed using reference TRBV2 and TRBJ2-2, is EPEVTQTPSHQVTQMGQEVILRCVPISNHLYFYWYRQILGQKVEFLVSFYNNEISEKSEIFDDQFSVERPDGSNFTLKIRSTKLEDSAMYFCASSESGGGMGELFFGEGSRLTVL.

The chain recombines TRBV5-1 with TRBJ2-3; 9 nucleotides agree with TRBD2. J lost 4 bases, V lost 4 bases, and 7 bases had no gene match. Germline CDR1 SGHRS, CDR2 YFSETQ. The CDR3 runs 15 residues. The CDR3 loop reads CASSISGSVADTQYF. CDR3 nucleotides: TGCGCCAGCAGCATTAGCGGGAGTGTCGCAGATACGCAGTATTTT.

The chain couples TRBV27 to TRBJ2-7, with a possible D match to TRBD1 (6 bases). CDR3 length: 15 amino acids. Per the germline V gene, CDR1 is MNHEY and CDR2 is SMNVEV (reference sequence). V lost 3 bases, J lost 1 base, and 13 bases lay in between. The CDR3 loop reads CASSLGGTTSYEQYF. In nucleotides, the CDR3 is TGTGCCAGCAGTTTGGGTGGGACAACATCCTACGAGCAGTACTTC.

In DNA form, the CDR3 reads TGCAGCGTTGCCAGGGGGCTTGGGAGCACTGAAGCTTTCTTT. This codes for CSVARGLGSTEAFF. This chain connects TRBV29-1 to TRBJ1-1, with 8 bases lining up with TRBD1. The V and J ends lost 4 bases and 4 bases, in that order; junction bases with no gene match: 8. The V gene's germline CDR1 is SQVTM and CDR2 ANQGSEA. The CDR3 runs 14 residues.

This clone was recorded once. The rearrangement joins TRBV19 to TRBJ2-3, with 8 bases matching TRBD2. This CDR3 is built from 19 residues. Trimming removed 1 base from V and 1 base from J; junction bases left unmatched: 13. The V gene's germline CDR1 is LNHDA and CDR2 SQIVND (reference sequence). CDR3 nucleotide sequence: TGTGCCAGTAGTATAGGGGTAAGGAAAGCGGGAGCCCGCACAGATACGCAGTATTTT. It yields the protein CASSIGVRKAGARTDTQYF.

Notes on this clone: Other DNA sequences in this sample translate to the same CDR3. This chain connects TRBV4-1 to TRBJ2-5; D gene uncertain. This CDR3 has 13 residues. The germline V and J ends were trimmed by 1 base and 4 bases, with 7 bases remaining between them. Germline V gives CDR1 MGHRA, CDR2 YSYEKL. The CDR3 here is CASSQGGRETQYF. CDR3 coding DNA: TGCGCCAGCAGCCAAGGAGGTAGAGAGACCCAGTACTTC.